These T cell receptor beta chains were read from a single sample in a study of CDR3 diversity in severe acne. Each CDR3 protein gets one entry after TCRdb re-called the PCR reads with MiXCR. The repertoire holds some 90,000 distinct CDR3 sequences, with around 47% as singletons. Material: blood. These receptor sequences come from a male donor with severe acne vulgaris. CDR3s include the opening cysteine and the closing phenylalanine or tryptophan. The order of the fields is V gene, clone size, D gene, J gene, CDR3 DNA, CDR3 protein. A D gene is named only where the DNA matches it firmly. Not all rows give a size; the values are once, few, many and, for expanded clones, a class.

v_call: TRBV29-1; clone_size: -; d_call: -; j_call: TRBJ1-1; cdr3_nt: TGCAGCACCTTTCTTATAGGAAGGGAACTGAACACTGAAGCTTTCTTT; cdr3_aa: CSTFLIGRELNTEAFF
v_call: TRBV29-1; clone_size: few; d_call: -; j_call: TRBJ2-1; cdr3_nt: TGCAGCGTTCAAGAACCCGGTGAGCAGTTCTTC; cdr3_aa: CSVQEPGEQFF
v_call: TRBV19; clone_size: few; d_call: -; j_call: TRBJ2-3; cdr3_nt: TGTGCCAGTAGCCCGGCCGGGCCGCTGGGGATAGATACGCAGTATTTT; cdr3_aa: CASSPAGPLGIDTQYF
v_call: TRBV7-9; clone_size: few; d_call: TRBD1; j_call: TRBJ2-5; cdr3_nt: TGTGCCAGCAGCCCAGACAGGGACCAAGAGACCCAGTACTTC; cdr3_aa: CASSPDRDQETQYF
v_call: TRBV20-1; clone_size: many; d_call: TRBD1; j_call: TRBJ1-2; cdr3_nt: TGCAGTGCATGGACAGGGGAGGTGGATGGCTACACCTTC; cdr3_aa: CSAWTGEVDGYTF
v_call: TRBV10-1; clone_size: -; d_call: TRBD1; j_call: TRBJ1-1; cdr3_nt: TGCGCCAGCCGACAGGGACTAAACACTGAAGCTTTCTTT; cdr3_aa: CASRQGLNTEAFF
v_call: TRBV15; clone_size: -; d_call: -; j_call: TRBJ1-5; cdr3_nt: TGTGCCACCAGCAGAGAAAGATTTAATCAGCCCCAGCATTTT; cdr3_aa: CATSRERFNQPQHF
v_call: TRBV2; clone_size: -; d_call: TRBD2; j_call: TRBJ2-7; cdr3_nt: TGTGCCAGCGGTCCCGGGGGGTCAAACACGGGAAAGGTCGCCGAGCAGTACTTC; cdr3_aa: CASGPGGSNTGKVAEQYF
v_call: TRBV20-1; clone_size: many; d_call: TRBD1; j_call: TRBJ2-7; cdr3_nt: TGCAGTGCTAGGGGACAGGGGGACCACGAGCAGTACTTC; cdr3_aa: CSARGQGDHEQYF
v_call: TRBV15; clone_size: -; d_call: -; j_call: TRBJ2-3; cdr3_nt: TGTGCCACTTCCAAGGGGGCGGGAGGCGGGGCAGGTACGCAGTATTTT; cdr3_aa: CATSKGAGGGAGTQYF
v_call: TRBV7-9; clone_size: -; d_call: -; j_call: TRBJ2-5; cdr3_nt: TGTGCCAGCAGCTTGGAAGGTGACATGCTGGCCCAGTACTTC; cdr3_aa: CASSLEGDMLAQYF
v_call: TRBV6-1; clone_size: -; d_call: TRBD2; j_call: TRBJ2-3; cdr3_nt: TGTGCCAGCAGTGTATCTAGCGGTGGTGCAGATACGCAGTATTTT; cdr3_aa: CASSVSSGGADTQYF
v_call: TRBV29-1; clone_size: once; d_call: -; j_call: TRBJ1-1; cdr3_nt: TGCAGCGTTGACTGGGACACTGAAGCTTTCTTT; cdr3_aa: CSVDWDTEAFF
v_call: TRBV11-2; clone_size: -; d_call: -; j_call: TRBJ2-7; cdr3_nt: TGTGCCAGCAGCCCCGGGAGCGACTACGAGCAGTACTTC; cdr3_aa: CASSPGSDYEQYF
v_call: TRBV10-2; clone_size: few; d_call: -; j_call: TRBJ2-6; cdr3_nt: TGCGCCAGCGGCGAAGGGGGTGTTTGGGCCAACGTCCTGACTTTC; cdr3_aa: CASGEGGVWANVLTF
v_call: TRBV10-2; clone_size: -; d_call: -; j_call: TRBJ1-1; cdr3_nt: TGCGCCAGCAGTGAGTCGGAGGGTGGAGCTTTCTTT; cdr3_aa: CASSESEGGAFF
v_call: TRBV10-2; clone_size: -; d_call: TRBD1; j_call: TRBJ1-1; cdr3_nt: TGCGCCAGCAAGATCTCAGGGGGCACTTTGGACACTGAAGCTTTCTTT; cdr3_aa: CASKISGGTLDTEAFF
v_call: TRBV13; clone_size: -; d_call: TRBD1; j_call: TRBJ1-1; cdr3_nt: TGTGCCAGCAGCCCCTCGACAGGGCTGAACACTGAAGCTTTCTTT; cdr3_aa: CASSPSTGLNTEAFF
v_call: TRBV12-3/TRBV12-4; clone_size: -; d_call: TRBD1; j_call: TRBJ1-1; cdr3_nt: TGTGCCAGCCGGGACAGTTGGACTGAAGCTTTCTTT; cdr3_aa: CASRDSWTEAFF
v_call: TRBV7-9; clone_size: -; d_call: -; j_call: TRBJ2-7; cdr3_nt: TGTGCCAGCAGCCAAATGTCGGATTTCGAGCAGTACTTC; cdr3_aa: CASSQMSDFEQYF
v_call: TRBV9; clone_size: -; d_call: -; j_call: TRBJ1-5; cdr3_nt: TGTGCCAGCAGCCAAGATATTCAGGGCAATCAGCCCCAGCATTTT; cdr3_aa: CASSQDIQGNQPQHF
v_call: TRBV5-4; clone_size: many; d_call: TRBD2; j_call: TRBJ2-2; cdr3_nt: TGTGCCAGCAGCTTGGGACTAGCGGGGTACACCGGGGAGCTGTTTTTT; cdr3_aa: CASSLGLAGYTGELFF
v_call: TRBV5-1; clone_size: many; d_call: TRBD2; j_call: TRBJ2-1; cdr3_nt: TGCGCCAGCAGCTCGGGACTACGATACAATGAGCAGTTCTTC; cdr3_aa: CASSSGLRYNEQFF
v_call: TRBV11-2; clone_size: few; d_call: -; j_call: TRBJ2-3; cdr3_nt: TGTGCCAGCAGCTTAGGCCTAGTGACAGATACGCAGTATTTT; cdr3_aa: CASSLGLVTDTQYF
v_call: TRBV4-1; clone_size: many; d_call: TRBD2; j_call: TRBJ2-7; cdr3_nt: TGCGCCAGCAGCACCGGCCCCGGACTAGCAGGATACGAGCAGTACTTC; cdr3_aa: CASSTGPGLAGYEQYF
v_call: TRBV10-3; clone_size: -; d_call: TRBD2; j_call: TRBJ2-7; cdr3_nt: TGTGCCATCAGTCCTGGCGGGGGCGAGCAGTACTTC; cdr3_aa: CAISPGGGEQYF
v_call: TRBV2; clone_size: few; d_call: -; j_call: TRBJ2-4; cdr3_nt: TGTGCCAGCAGTGAAGGTTACTTC; cdr3_aa: CASSEGYF
v_call: TRBV7-9; clone_size: medium-sized; d_call: -; j_call: TRBJ1-2; cdr3_nt: TGTGCCAGCAGCGTGGGACTGAATTATGGCTACACCTTC; cdr3_aa: CASSVGLNYGYTF
v_call: TRBV20-1; clone_size: many; d_call: -; j_call: TRBJ2-3; cdr3_nt: TGCAGTGCTAGTACCAGCACAGATACGCAGTATTTT; cdr3_aa: CSASTSTDTQYF
v_call: TRBV5-6; clone_size: -; d_call: -; j_call: TRBJ1-6; cdr3_nt: TGTGCCAGCAGCTTGGGCCGGGGTTCACCCCTCCACTTT; cdr3_aa: CASSLGRGSPLHF
v_call: TRBV28; clone_size: -; d_call: -; j_call: TRBJ1-2; cdr3_nt: TGTGCCAGCAGTATTAGCTCCATATTAAGATGGTATGGCTACACCTTC; cdr3_aa: CASSISSILRWYGYTF
v_call: TRBV7-9; clone_size: -; d_call: TRBD1; j_call: TRBJ2-7; cdr3_nt: TGTGCCAGCAGCAGCTTAACAGGGGCCGTTAACATTTACGAGCAGTACTTC; cdr3_aa: CASSSLTGAVNIYEQYF
v_call: TRBV10-3; clone_size: few; d_call: -; j_call: TRBJ2-6; cdr3_nt: TGTGCCATCAGACCGGGCGAAGGGGCCAACGTCCTGACTTTC; cdr3_aa: CAIRPGEGANVLTF
v_call: TRBV12-3/TRBV12-4; clone_size: many; d_call: -; j_call: TRBJ2-7; cdr3_nt: TGTGCCAGCAGTTTGCTCACAGCCGAGCAGTACTTC; cdr3_aa: CASSLLTAEQYF
v_call: TRBV29-1; clone_size: -; d_call: TRBD1; j_call: TRBJ2-7; cdr3_nt: TGCAGCGTTGGGACAGGGTCCTACGAGCAGTACTTC; cdr3_aa: CSVGTGSYEQYF
v_call: TRBV6-1; clone_size: many; d_call: TRBD1; j_call: TRBJ2-7; cdr3_nt: TGTGCCAGCACCTCGGGGACAGCCCATTCCTACGAGCAGTACTTC; cdr3_aa: CASTSGTAHSYEQYF
v_call: TRBV29-1; clone_size: -; d_call: -; j_call: TRBJ1-5; cdr3_nt: TGCAGCGTTGTCTTCTCCGGGACACGCAATCAGCCCCAGCATTTT; cdr3_aa: CSVVFSGTRNQPQHF
v_call: TRBV24-1; clone_size: medium-sized; d_call: -; j_call: TRBJ2-3; cdr3_nt: TGTGCCACCAGTGATTTGTTTAGCCGCCCTAGCACAGATACGCAGTATTTT; cdr3_aa: CATSDLFSRPSTDTQYF
v_call: TRBV18; clone_size: many; d_call: TRBD2; j_call: TRBJ2-2; cdr3_nt: TGTGCCAGCCGGGGGGAACGTTCGAACACCGGGGAGCTGTTTTTT; cdr3_aa: CASRGERSNTGELFF
v_call: TRBV20-1; clone_size: many; d_call: TRBD2; j_call: TRBJ2-1; cdr3_nt: TGCAGTGCTACGGGACTAGCGGTCTCGTTGGGAGTCAATGAGCAGTTCTTC; cdr3_aa: CSATGLAVSLGVNEQFF
v_call: TRBV2; clone_size: many; d_call: -; j_call: TRBJ1-1; cdr3_nt: TGTGCCAGCATGGGGCGGCGGAACACTGAAGCTTTCTTT; cdr3_aa: CASMGRRNTEAFF
v_call: TRBV20-1; clone_size: -; d_call: TRBD1; j_call: TRBJ2-7; cdr3_nt: TGCAGTGCTAACAGCGGACAGGGGGTGAGGGAGCAGTACTTC; cdr3_aa: CSANSGQGVREQYF
v_call: TRBV28; clone_size: -; d_call: -; j_call: TRBJ2-5; cdr3_nt: TGTGCCGGCACCCCCGCGGCACGTCAAGAGACCCAGTACTTC; cdr3_aa: CAGTPAARQETQYF
v_call: TRBV2; clone_size: many; d_call: -; j_call: TRBJ2-2; cdr3_nt: TGTGCCAGCAGCGGCGGGGAGCTGTTTTTT; cdr3_aa: CASSGGELFF
v_call: TRBV25-1; clone_size: -; d_call: -; j_call: TRBJ1-2; cdr3_nt: TGTGCCAGCACCGTAGACGGGGTCGGCTACGCCTTC; cdr3_aa: CASTVDGVGYAF
v_call: TRBV15; clone_size: -; d_call: TRBD2; j_call: TRBJ2-3; cdr3_nt: TGTGCCAGCGACACTAGCGGCACAGATACGCAGTATTTT; cdr3_aa: CASDTSGTDTQYF